The present T cell receptor beta chain was sequenced within a study of multiple sclerosis patients with progressive multifocal leukoencephalopathy. The study, taken as a whole, reports: Clones expanded at PML were already present before and during natalizumab.

Profiled with immunoSEQ multiplex PCR; TCRdb holds only in-frame clones, not every one. The sample consists of tens of thousands of clones, more than 80% of them appearing once. Germline V gene sequence: CDR1 GTSNPN, CDR2 SVGIG (reference sequence). Germline trimming cut 2 bases from V and 5 bases from J; bases unmatched to any gene: 8. This CDR3 region has 14 residues. Time point denoted: time of PML onset. After about 15 to 60 months on natalizumab, the natalizumab-treated patients developed PML. All patients had prior interferon beta, and all PML patients were female. T3 refers to blood collected at the onset of PML. Comment on this clone: The antigen is unknown.

This material consisted of PBMCs, taken from a patient treated with natalizumab. The source of this sequence is a woman aged 25-40 years with progressive multifocal leukoencephalopathy. This chain uses TRBV30 with TRBJ2-7; 8 bases are shared with TRBD1. CDR3 nucleotide sequence: TGTGCCTGGAGTCCACCCAGGACAGGGAACGAGCAGTACTTC. Translated, it gives CAWSPPRTGNEQYF.